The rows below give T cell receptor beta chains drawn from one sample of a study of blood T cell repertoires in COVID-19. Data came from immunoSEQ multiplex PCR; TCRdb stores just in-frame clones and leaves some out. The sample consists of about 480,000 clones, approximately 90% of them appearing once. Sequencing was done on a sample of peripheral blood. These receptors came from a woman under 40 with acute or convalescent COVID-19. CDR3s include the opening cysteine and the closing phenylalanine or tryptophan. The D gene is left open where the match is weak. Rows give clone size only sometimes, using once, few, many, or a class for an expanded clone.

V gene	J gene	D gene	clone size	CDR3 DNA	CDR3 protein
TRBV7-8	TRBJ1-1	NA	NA	TGTGCCAGCAGCTTAGCGTCGGCGGCTCTGAACACTGAAGCTTTCTTT	CASSLASAALNTEAFF
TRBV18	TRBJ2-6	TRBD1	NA	TGTGCCAGCTCACCGACAGGGGGGATGCGAGGGGCCAACGTCCTGACTTTC	CASSPTGGMRGANVLTF
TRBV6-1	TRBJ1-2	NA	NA	TGTGCCAGCAGTGAACTTATGGGCTACACCTTC	CASSELMGYTF
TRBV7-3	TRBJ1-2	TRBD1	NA	TGTGCCAGCAGCTTATCAGGGGGCGAGTTTTACTATGGCTACACCTTC	CASSLSGGEFYYGYTF
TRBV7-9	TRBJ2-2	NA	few	TGTGCCAGCAGCTGGTCGGGAAACACCGGGGAGCTGTTTTTT	CASSWSGNTGELFF
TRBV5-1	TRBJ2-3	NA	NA	TGCGCCAGCAGCTCCGACAGAGCCACAGATACGCAGTATTTT	CASSSDRATDTQYF
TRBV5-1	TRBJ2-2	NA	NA	TGCGCCAGCAGCTGGGCAGGGGCCGACACCGGGGAGCTGTTTTTT	CASSWAGADTGELFF
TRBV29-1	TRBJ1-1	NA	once	TGCAGCGTCGCGACAGTTCTCGGCACTGAAGCTTTCTTT	CSVATVLGTEAFF
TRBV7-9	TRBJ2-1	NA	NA	TGTGCCAGCAGCATACTAGGGGGGGCCCCCTACAATGAGCAGTTCTTC	CASSILGGAPYNEQFF
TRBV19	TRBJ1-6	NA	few	TGTGCCAGTAGAACAGGGAGCTCCTATAATTCACCCCTCCACTTT	CASRTGSSYNSPLHF
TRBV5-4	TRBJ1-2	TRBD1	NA	TGTGCCAGCAGAGGGACAGGTACGGACTACACCTTC	CASRGTGTDYTF
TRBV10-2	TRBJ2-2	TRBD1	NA	TGCGCCAGCAGTGAGAGGGACAGATCGAACACCGGGGAGCTGTTTTTT	CASSERDRSNTGELFF
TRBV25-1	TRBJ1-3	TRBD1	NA	TGTGCCAGCAGTGAATTACCCCGGGACAGCACGCAGGACACCATATATTTT	CASSELPRDSTQDTIYF
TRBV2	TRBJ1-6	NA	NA	TGTGCCAGCAGCGGGGAGAATTCACCCCTCCACTTT	CASSGENSPLHF
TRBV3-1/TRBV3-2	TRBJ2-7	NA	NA	TGTGCCAGCAGCCAAGGACAAGGAGAGCAGTACTTC	CASSQGQGEQYF
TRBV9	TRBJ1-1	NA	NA	TGTGCCAGCAGCCCAGATGGGGGCAGAAACACTGAAGCTTTCTTT	CASSPDGGRNTEAFF
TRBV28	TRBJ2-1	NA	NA	TGTGCCAGCAGTTATAGTAGCTCCTACAATGAGCAGTTCTTC	CASSYSSSYNEQFF
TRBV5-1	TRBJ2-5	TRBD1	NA	TGCGCCAGCACCCCCAGGACAGGAGAAGAGACCCAGTACTTC	CASTPRTGEETQYF
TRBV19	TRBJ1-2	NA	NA	TGTGCCAGTAGAGGGGTGGCTGGCTACACCTTC	CASRGVAGYTF
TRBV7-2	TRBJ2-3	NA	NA	TGTGCCAGCAGCTCCCCCTTCGCTAGCGCGGTTAGCACAGATACGCAGTATTTT	CASSSPFASAVSTDTQYF
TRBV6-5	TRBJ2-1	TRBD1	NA	TGTGCCAGCAGTCCACAGGGGGCGGTTTACAATGAGCAGTTCTTC	CASSPQGAVYNEQFF
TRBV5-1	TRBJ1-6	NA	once	TGCGCCAGCAGCTTGGCCCCTTCTAGTCCTAATTCACCCCTCCACTTT	CASSLAPSSPNSPLHF
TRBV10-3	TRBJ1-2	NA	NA	TGTGCCATATTCTCGCGGGGTTATGGCTACACCTTC	CAIFSRGYGYTF
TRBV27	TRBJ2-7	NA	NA	TGTGCCAGCAGCGCTAGTGGGTACGAGCAGTACTTC	CASSASGYEQYF
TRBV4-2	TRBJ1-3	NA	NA	TGTGCCAGCAGCCAAGATTTCCGACAGTACTCTGGAAACACCATATATTTT	CASSQDFRQYSGNTIYF
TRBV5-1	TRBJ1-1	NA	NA	TGCGCCAGCAGCTTGGAGGGGTCCGGTGAAGCTTTCTTT	CASSLEGSGEAFF
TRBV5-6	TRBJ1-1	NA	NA	TGTGCCAGCAGCTTGTATTGGGTGAGGGTAAGAGAGAACACTGAAGCTTTCTTT	CASSLYWVRVRENTEAFF
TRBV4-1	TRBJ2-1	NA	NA	TGCGCCAGCAGCCGTCCTTACAGATCCAATGAGCAGTTCTTC	CASSRPYRSNEQFF
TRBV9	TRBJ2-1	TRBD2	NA	TGTGCCCGCAGCGTCGCCCGGGGGCGGGGGGGCCCGGGTTCGAATGAGCAGTTCTTC	CARSVARGRGGPGSNEQFF
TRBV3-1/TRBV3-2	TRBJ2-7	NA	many	TGTGCCAGCAGCCAAGATGGTATCGGCGAGCAGTACTTC	CASSQDGIGEQYF
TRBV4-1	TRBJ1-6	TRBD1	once	TGCGCCAGCAGCCAGTACCTCCGGGACAGCCCTAATTCACCCCTCCACTTT	CASSQYLRDSPNSPLHF
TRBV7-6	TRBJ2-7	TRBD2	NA	TGTGCCAGCAGCCCCGGCGGGGGGCGGCTTTACGAGCAGTACTTC	CASSPGGGRLYEQYF
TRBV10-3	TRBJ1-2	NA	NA	TGTGCCACCGAACCCCAGGGAAAAACTAACTATGGCTACACCTTC	CATEPQGKTNYGYTF
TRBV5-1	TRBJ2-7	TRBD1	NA	TGCGCCAGCAGCTTGGCCCCCGACAGGGCGGAGCAGTACTTC	CASSLAPDRAEQYF
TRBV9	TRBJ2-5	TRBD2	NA	TGTGCCAGCAGCGTAGGGGCTAGCGGGGTGGGAGAGACCCAGTACTTC	CASSVGASGVGETQYF
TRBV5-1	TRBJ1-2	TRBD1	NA	TGCGCCAGCAGCTTAACAGGGGGTGCGGGTGGCTACACCTTC	CASSLTGGAGGYTF
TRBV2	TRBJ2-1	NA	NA	TGTGCCAGCAGTCCATACAATGAGCAGTTCTTC	CASSPYNEQFF